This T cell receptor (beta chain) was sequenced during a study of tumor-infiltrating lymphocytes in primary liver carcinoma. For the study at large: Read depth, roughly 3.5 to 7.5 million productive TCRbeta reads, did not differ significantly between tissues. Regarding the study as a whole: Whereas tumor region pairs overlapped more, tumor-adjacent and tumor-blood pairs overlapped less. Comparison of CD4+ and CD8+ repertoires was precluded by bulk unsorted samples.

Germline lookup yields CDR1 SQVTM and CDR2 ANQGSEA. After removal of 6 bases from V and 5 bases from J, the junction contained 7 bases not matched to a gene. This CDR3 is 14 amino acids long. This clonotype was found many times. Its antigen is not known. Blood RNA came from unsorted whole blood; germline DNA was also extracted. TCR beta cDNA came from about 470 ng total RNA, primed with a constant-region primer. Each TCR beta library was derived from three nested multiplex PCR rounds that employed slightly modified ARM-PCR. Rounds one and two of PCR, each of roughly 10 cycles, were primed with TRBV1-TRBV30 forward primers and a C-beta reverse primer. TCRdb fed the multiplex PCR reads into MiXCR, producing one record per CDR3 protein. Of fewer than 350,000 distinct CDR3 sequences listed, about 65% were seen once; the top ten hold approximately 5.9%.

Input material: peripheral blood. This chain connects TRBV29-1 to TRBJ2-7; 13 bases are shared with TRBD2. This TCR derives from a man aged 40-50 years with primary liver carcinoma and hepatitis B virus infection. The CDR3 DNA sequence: TGCAGCGTGGGGACTAGCGGGATATCTAACGAGCAGTACTTC. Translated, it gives CSVGTSGISNEQYF.